This T cell receptor beta chain was documented in a study of blood T cell repertoires in COVID-19. Profiling relied on immunoSEQ multiplex PCR, and the TCRdb table lists in-frame clones only, not all of them. Among about 99,000 clones listed, 90% to 95% were seen once. This CDR3 spans 15 amino acids. CDR1 and CDR2 from the germline V gene are SGDLS and YYNGEE. Trimming shortened V by 2 bases and J by 0 bases, and 10 bases separated the two germline ends. What was sequenced was peripheral blood. V and J are TRBV9 and TRBJ2-3; possibly TRBD2 for D (5 bases). The TCR sequence derives from a human donor in a cohort sampled during active COVID-19. This CDR3 reads CASSVGDPSTDTQYF. The CDR3 DNA is TGTGCCAGCAGCGTGGGAGATCCTAGCACAGATACGCAGTATTTT. Together with reference TRBV9 and TRBJ2-3, the CDR3 gives the full variable domain: DSGVTQTPKHLITATGQRVTLRCSPRSGDLSVYWYQQSLDQGLQFLIQYYNGEERAKGNILERFSAQQFPDLHSELNLSSLELGDSALYFCASSVGDPSTDTQYFGPGTRLTVL.